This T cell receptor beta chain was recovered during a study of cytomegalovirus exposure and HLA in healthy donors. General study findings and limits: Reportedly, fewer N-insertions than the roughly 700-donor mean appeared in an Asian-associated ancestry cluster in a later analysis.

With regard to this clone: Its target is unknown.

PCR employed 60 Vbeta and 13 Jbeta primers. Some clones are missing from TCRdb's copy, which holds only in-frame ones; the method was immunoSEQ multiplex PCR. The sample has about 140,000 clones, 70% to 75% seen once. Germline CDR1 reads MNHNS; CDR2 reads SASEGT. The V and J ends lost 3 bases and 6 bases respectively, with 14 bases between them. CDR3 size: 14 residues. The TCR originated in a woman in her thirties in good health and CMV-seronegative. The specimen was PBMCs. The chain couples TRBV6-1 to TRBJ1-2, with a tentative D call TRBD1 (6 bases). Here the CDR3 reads CASSERGLDNGYTF. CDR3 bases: TGTGCCAGCAGTGAGAGGGGGTTGGACAATGGCTACACCTTC.